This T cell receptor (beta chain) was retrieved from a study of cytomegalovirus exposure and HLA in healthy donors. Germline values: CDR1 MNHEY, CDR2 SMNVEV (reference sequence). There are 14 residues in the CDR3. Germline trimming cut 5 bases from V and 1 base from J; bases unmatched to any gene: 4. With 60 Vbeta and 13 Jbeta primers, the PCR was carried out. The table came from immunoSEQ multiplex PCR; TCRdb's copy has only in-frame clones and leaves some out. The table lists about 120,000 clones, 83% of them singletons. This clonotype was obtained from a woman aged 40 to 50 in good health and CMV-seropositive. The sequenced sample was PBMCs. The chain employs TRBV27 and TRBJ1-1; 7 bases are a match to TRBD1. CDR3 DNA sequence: TGTGCCAGCAGTCTCGGGACAGCGAACACTGAAGCTTTCTTT. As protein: CASSLGTANTEAFF.